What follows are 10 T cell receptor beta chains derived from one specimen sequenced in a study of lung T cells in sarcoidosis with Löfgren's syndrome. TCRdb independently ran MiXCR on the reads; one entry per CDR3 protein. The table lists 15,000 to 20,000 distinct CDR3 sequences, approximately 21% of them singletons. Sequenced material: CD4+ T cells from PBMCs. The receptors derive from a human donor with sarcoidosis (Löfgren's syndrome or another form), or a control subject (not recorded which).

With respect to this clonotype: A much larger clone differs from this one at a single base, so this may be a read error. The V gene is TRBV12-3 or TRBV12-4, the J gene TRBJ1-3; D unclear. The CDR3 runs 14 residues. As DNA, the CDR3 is TGTGCCAGCTCCGGCGGAACATCTGAAAACACCATATATTTT. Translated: CASSGGTSENTIYF.

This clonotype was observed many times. The CDR3 protein is CAIGTDGNEKLFF. Written as DNA, the CDR3 is TGTGCCATTGGGACAGATGGTAATGAAAAACTGTTTTTT. The chain recombines TRBV10-3 with TRBJ1-4, with 7 bases matching TRBD1. Germline V gene lookup returns CDR1 ENHRY and CDR2 SYGVKD. V was clipped by 9 bases and J by 4 bases; unmatched bases: 5. This CDR3 is built from 13 residues.

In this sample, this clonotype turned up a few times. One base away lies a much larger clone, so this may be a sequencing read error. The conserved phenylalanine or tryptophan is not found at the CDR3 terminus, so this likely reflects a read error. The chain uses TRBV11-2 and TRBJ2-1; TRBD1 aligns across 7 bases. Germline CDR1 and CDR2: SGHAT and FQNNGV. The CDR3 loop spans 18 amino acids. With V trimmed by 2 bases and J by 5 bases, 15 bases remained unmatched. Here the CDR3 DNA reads TGTGCCAGCAGCTTAACCACCCACCTTACAGGGGTGAACAATGAGCAGTTCCTC. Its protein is CASSLTTHLTGVNNEQFL.

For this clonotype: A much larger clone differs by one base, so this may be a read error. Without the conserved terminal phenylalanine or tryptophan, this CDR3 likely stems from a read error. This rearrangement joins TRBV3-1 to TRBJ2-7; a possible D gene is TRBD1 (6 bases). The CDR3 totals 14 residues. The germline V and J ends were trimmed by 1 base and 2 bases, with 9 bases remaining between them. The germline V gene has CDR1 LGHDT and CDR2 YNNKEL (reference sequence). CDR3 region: CASSQGQVTYEQYL. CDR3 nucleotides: TGTGCCAGCAGCCAAGGACAGGTCACCTACGAGCAGTACCTC.

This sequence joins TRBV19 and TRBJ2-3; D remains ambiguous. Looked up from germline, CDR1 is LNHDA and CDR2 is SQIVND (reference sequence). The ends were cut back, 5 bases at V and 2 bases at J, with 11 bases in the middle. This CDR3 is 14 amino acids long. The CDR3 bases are TGTGCCAGTAGTTTCAGGACGATCACAGATACGCAGTATTTT. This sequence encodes CASSFRTITDTQYF. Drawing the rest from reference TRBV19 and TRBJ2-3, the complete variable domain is DGGITQSPKYLFRKEGQNVTLSCEQNLNHDAMYWYRQDPGQGLRLIYYSQIVNDFQKGDIAEGYSVSREKKESFPLTVTSAQKNPTAFYLCASSFRTITDTQYFGPGTRLTVL.

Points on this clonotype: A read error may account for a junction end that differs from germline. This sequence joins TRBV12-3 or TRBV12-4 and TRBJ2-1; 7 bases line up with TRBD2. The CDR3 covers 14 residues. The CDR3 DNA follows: TGTGCCAGCAGTTTAGGTGGGACTATCCAGCCGGGGTCCTTC. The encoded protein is CASSLGGTIQPGSF.

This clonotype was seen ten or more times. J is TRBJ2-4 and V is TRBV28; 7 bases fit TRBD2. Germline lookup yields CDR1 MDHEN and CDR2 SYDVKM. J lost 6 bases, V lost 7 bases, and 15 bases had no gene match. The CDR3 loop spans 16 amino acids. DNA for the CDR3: TGTGCCAGCACCCCCGGACTAGGAGGAAGGGTAAACATTCAGTACTTC. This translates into CASTPGLGGRVNIQYF.

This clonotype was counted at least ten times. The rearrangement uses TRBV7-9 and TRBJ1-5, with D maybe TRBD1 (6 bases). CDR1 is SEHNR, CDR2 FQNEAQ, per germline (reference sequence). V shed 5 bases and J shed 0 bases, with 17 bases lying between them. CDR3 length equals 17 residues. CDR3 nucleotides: TGTGCCAGCAGCCTCTCACCGACAGGAGTTAGCAATCAGCCCCAGCATTTT. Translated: CASSLSPTGVSNQPQHF.

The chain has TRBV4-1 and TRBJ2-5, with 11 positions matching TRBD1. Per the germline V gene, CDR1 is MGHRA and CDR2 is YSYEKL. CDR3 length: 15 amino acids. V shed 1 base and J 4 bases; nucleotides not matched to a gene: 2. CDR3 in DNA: TGCGCCAGCAGCCAAGGGACAGGGGGCGTAGAGACCCAGTACTTC. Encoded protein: CASSQGTGGVETQYF.

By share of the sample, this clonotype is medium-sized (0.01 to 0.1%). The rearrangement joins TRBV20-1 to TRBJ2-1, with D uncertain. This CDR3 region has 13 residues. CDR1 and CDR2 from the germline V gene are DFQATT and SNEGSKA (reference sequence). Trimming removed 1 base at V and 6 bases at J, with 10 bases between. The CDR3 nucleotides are TGCAGTGCTAGAGCCCCGCAGAGCAATGAGCAGTTCTTC. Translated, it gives CSARAPQSNEQFF.